This T cell receptor (beta chain) was recovered during a study of CD8 T cells in ankylosing spondylitis. This clonotype was observed at least ten times. Trimming removed 5 bases from V and 3 bases from J, with 15 bases in between. The CDR3 runs 15 residues. The germline CDR1 and CDR2 sequences are SGHTA and FQGNSA. TCRdb re-called the 5' RACE reads through MiXCR, storing one row per CDR3 protein. The sample yields a few hundred thousand distinct CDR3 sequences, 11% seen once. The sample taken for sequencing was blood, either unsorted or a sorted T cell fraction (not recorded which). The sequence was collected from a female donor with ankylosing spondylitis or in good health (not recorded which). This chain joins TRBV7-2 and TRBJ2-3; the D gene could be TRBD1 or TRBD2 (6 bases each). CDR3 nucleotide sequence: TGTGCCAGCAGCCAAGGTACAGGGAGGACAGATACGCAGTATTTT. It yields the protein CASSQGTGRTDTQYF. Full variable domain (outside the CDR3, taken from reference TRBV7-2 and TRBJ2-3): GAGVSQSPSNKVTEKGKDVELRCDPISGHTALYWYRQSLGQGLEFLIYFQGNSAPDKSGLPSDRFSAERTGGSVSTLTIQRTQQEDSAVYLCASSQGTGRTDTQYFGPGTRLTVL.